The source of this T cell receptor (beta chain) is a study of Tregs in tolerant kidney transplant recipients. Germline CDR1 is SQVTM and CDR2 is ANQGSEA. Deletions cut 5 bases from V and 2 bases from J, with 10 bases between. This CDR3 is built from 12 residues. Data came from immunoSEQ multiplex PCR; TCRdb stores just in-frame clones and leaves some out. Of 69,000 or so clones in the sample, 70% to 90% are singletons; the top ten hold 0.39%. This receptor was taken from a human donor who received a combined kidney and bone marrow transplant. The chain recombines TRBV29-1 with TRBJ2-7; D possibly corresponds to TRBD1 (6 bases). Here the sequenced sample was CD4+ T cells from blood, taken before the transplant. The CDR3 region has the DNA TGCAGCGTTCAGGGGAGCCCCTACGAGCAGTACTTC. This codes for CSVQGSPYEQYF.